This TCR beta chain was observed in a study of blood T cell repertoires in COVID-19. As handled by the study authors: Nucleated cell number was recorded as an estimate derived from reference gene primer amplification. Here immunoSEQ multiplex PCR was the method, and the copy in TCRdb shows in-frame clones only, minus some. V, J and clone size derive from that table, while D and trimming were established from the DNA sequence. The sample comprises fewer than 450,000 clones, approximately 90% of which are singletons, and approximately 12% rests with the top ten. This CDR3 is 15 amino acids long. Germline values: CDR1 PRHDT, CDR2 FYEKMQ (reference sequence). V lost 5 bases to trimming and J lost 7 bases; unmatched junction nucleotides: 5.

V usage is TRBV13 and J usage is TRBJ1-6; TRBD1 matches at 10 bases. This receptor was obtained from a woman aged 45-65 years with COVID-19, enrolled during active disease. The material sequenced was peripheral blood. CDR3 nucleotides: TGTGCCAGCAGCCCCCGGACAGGGGGAAATTCACCCCTCCACTTT. Protein product: CASSPRTGGNSPLHF.